This is a list of T cell receptor beta chains from one sample in a study of OX40 agonist ivuxolimab in advanced cancers. Profiled with immunoSEQ multiplex PCR; TCRdb holds only in-frame clones, not every one. The sample has tens of thousands of clones, over 75% seen once. The source material was CD4+ or CD8+ T cells sorted from blood, sampled in a trial of the OX40 agonist ivuxolimab. The source is an adult with an advanced solid tumor such as melanoma, head and neck, liver or kidney cancer. CDR3s include the opening cysteine and the closing phenylalanine or tryptophan. A D gene is named only where the DNA matches it firmly. A row's size may be missing; if present it is once, few, many or a size class.

>.|TRBJ1-4|once|TRBV7-9
CASSWDTRGEKLFF
TGTGCCAGCAGCTGGGACACCCGTGGGGAAAAACTGTTTTTT
>TRBD2|TRBJ2-3|.|TRBV7-2
CASSLVPLLAGWGDTQYF
TGTGCCAGCAGCTTAGTTCCCCTACTAGCGGGGTGGGGAGATACGCAGTATTTT
>TRBD2|TRBJ2-3|.|TRBV9
CASSSAGLDVDTQYF
TGTGCCAGCAGCTCTGCCGGACTAGACGTCGATACGCAGTATTTT
>.|TRBJ2-3|.|TRBV29-1
CSVEKGADTQYF
TGCAGCGTTGAAAAGGGGGCAGATACGCAGTATTTT
>TRBD2|TRBJ2-1|.|TRBV4-3
CASSQVRSSGSYNEQFF
TGCGCCAGCAGCCAAGTTCGCTCTAGCGGGAGCTACAATGAGCAGTTCTTC
>.|TRBJ1-1|few|TRBV4-2
CASSPQTNTEAFF
TGTGCCAGCAGTCCACAGACTAACACTGAAGCTTTCTTT
>.|TRBJ1-3|few|TRBV6-4
CASSEKESSGNTIYF
TGTGCCAGCAGTGAAAAGGAGAGCTCTGGAAACACCATATATTTT
>TRBD1|TRBJ1-1|.|TRBV2
CASRTGLNTEAFF
TGTGCCAGCAGGACAGGGTTGAACACTGAAGCTTTCTTT
>TRBD2|TRBJ2-3|.|TRBV5-6
CASSWGLAGQTDTQYF
TGTGCCAGCAGCTGGGGACTAGCGGGACAGACAGATACGCAGTATTTT
>.|TRBJ1-1|.|TRBV7-2
CASSLRTHTEAFF
TGTGCCAGCAGCTTAAGGACCCACACTGAAGCTTTCTTT
>TRBD1|TRBJ1-5|.|TRBV6-5
CASSLGTGDQPQHF
TGTGCCAGCAGTCTCGGGACAGGCGATCAGCCCCAGCATTTT
>.|TRBJ2-1|once|TRBV9
CASTRALFNYNEQFF
TGTGCCAGCACGAGGGCCCTTTTTAATTACAATGAGCAGTTCTTC
>TRBD1|TRBJ1-2|.|TRBV9
CASSGTRKSGTGIGGYTF
TGTGCCAGCAGCGGAACCCGCAAATCAGGGACAGGCATTGGTGGCTACACCTTC
>.|TRBJ2-7|.|TRBV27
CASSQGVGFSYEQYF
TGTGCCAGCAGCCAAGGGGTCGGCTTCTCCTACGAGCAGTACTTC
>.|TRBJ2-2|.|TRBV9
CASSWGQNTGELFF
TGTGCCAGCAGTTGGGGGCAGAACACCGGGGAGCTGTTTTTT
>TRBD1|TRBJ2-2|.|TRBV27
CASSRDSSNTGELFF
TGTGCCAGCAGTAGGGACAGCTCGAACACCGGGGAGCTGTTTTTT
>.|TRBJ2-3|.|TRBV10-3
CAISLPSTDTQYF
TGTGCCATCAGTCTGCCCAGCACAGATACGCAGTATTTT
>.|TRBJ1-1|.|TRBV27
CASKRGEWGNTEAFF
TGTGCCAGCAAAAGGGGAGAGTGGGGAAACACTGAAGCTTTCTTT
>TRBD1|TRBJ2-5|.|TRBV5-5
CASSFGQGARQETQYF
TGTGCCAGCAGCTTTGGGCAGGGGGCCCGCCAAGAGACCCAGTACTTC
>.|TRBJ2-1|.|TRBV6-5
CASSYSGGASYNEQFF
TGTGCCAGCAGTTACTCGGGGGGGGCGTCGTACAATGAGCAGTTCTTC
>TRBD2|TRBJ2-1|.|TRBV18
CASSPNSGRTLAIDEQFF
TGTGCCAGCTCACCAAACAGCGGGAGGACCCTAGCTATCGATGAGCAGTTCTTC
>.|TRBJ2-5|.|TRBV7-2
CASSLQGWGQETQYF
TGTGCCAGCAGCTTACAGGGTTGGGGCCAAGAGACCCAGTACTTC
>.|TRBJ2-1|.|TRBV7-9
CASSPRDPYNEQFF
TGTGCCAGCAGCCCCAGGGACCCCTACAATGAGCAGTTCTTC
>TRBD1|TRBJ1-5|.|TRBV4-2
CASSQGGQGISQPQHF
TGTGCCAGCAGCCAGGGAGGACAGGGGATCAGTCAGCCCCAGCATTTT
>.|TRBJ2-6|.|TRBV5-8
CASIRRGSGANVLTF
TGTGCCAGCATCCGTCGGGGTTCTGGGGCCAACGTCCTGACTTTC
>TRBD2|TRBJ2-7|.|TRBV9
CASSPPRTSEGEQYF
TGTGCCAGCAGCCCTCCCCGGACTAGCGAAGGCGAGCAGTACTTC
>TRBD1|TRBJ1-1|.|TRBV30
CAWKGQGSTEAFF
TGTGCCTGGAAGGGACAGGGGAGCACTGAAGCTTTCTTT
>.|TRBJ1-2|.|TRBV7-8
CASSLQQDAYGYTF
TGTGCCAGCAGCTTACAACAGGACGCCTATGGCTACACCTTC
>TRBD2|TRBJ2-7|.|TRBV5-6
CASSGSGTSGRARQYF
TGTGCCAGCAGCGGCTCGGGGACTAGCGGGAGGGCTCGACAGTACTTC
>.|TRBJ1-1|few|TRBV7-2
CASDRWGGNTEAFF
TGTGCCAGCGATCGGTGGGGGGGGAACACTGAAGCTTTCTTT
>.|TRBJ2-1|.|TRBV10-1
CASTNEASFNEQFF
TGCGCCAGCACTAACGAGGCGTCATTCAATGAGCAGTTCTTC
>.|TRBJ2-2|.|TRBV29-1
CSVGHSRGAGELFF
TGCAGCGTTGGCCATAGTAGGGGGGCCGGGGAGCTGTTTTTT
>TRBD2|TRBJ2-1|once|TRBV7-6
CASSSRLAGFAYNEQFF
TGTGCCAGCAGCTCAAGACTAGCGGGGTTCGCTTACAATGAGCAGTTCTTC
>.|TRBJ2-2|.|TRBV10-3
CAISLDLGTGELFF
TGTGCCATCAGCCTGGACCTCGGAACCGGGGAGCTGTTTTTT
>TRBD2|TRBJ2-1|.|TRBV7-2
CASSYIAGGMNEQFF
TGTGCCAGCAGCTACATAGCGGGGGGGATGAATGAGCAGTTCTTC
>.|TRBJ2-2|once|TRBV10-3
CATARGHSNTGELVF
TGTGCCACGGCGAGGGGACACTCGAACACCGGGGAGCTGGTTTTT
>TRBD1|TRBJ2-7|.|TRBV11-3
CASKGASYEQYF
TGTGCCAGCAAGGGGGCCTCCTACGAGCAGTACTTC
>.|TRBJ1-2|.|TRBV7-6
CASSPITQEMGDGYTF
TGTGCCAGCAGCCCCATAACACAAGAAATGGGGGATGGCTACACCTTC
>TRBD1|TRBJ1-2|.|TRBV6-6
CASSTLGQFGYGYTF
TGTGCCAGTTCCACCTTGGGACAGTTTGGATATGGCTACACCTTC
>TRBD2|TRBJ2-7|once|TRBV30
CAWRAGGSVGDEQYF
TGTGCCTGGAGGGCCGGCGGGAGCGTCGGTGACGAGCAGTACTTC
>.|TRBJ1-1|.|TRBV12-5
CASGPDREAFF
TGTGCTAGTGGCCCCGATCGTGAAGCTTTCTTT
>.|TRBJ2-5|.|TRBV6-5
CASSYSQGRETQYF
TGTGCCAGCAGTTACTCACAGGGCCGGGAGACCCAGTACTTC
>.|TRBJ1-2|few|TRBV7-9
CASTDTTVSYGYTF
TGTGCCAGCACCGATACTACGGTGAGCTATGGCTACACCTTC
>.|TRBJ2-1|.|TRBV20-1
CSATGGNEQFF
TGCAGTGCTACTGGGGGGAATGAGCAGTTCTTC
>.|TRBJ1-2|.|TRBV18
CASSPPPEFLGYTF
TGTGCCAGCTCACCACCCCCAGAGTTCTTAGGCTACACCTTC
>.|TRBJ1-3|.|TRBV23-1
CASSLDRTGAMRNTIYF
TGCGCCAGCAGTCTAGACCGGACCGGCGCAATGAGAAACACCATATATTTT
>.|TRBJ1-6|.|TRBV25-1
CASSEPPGSPLHF
TGTGCCAGCAGTGAACCCCCCGGCTCACCCCTCCACTTT
>.|TRBJ2-7|.|TRBV6-1
CASSERRTANPSYEQYF
TGTGCCAGCAGTGAAAGGAGGACAGCCAATCCCTCCTACGAGCAGTACTTC
>.|TRBJ2-3|.|TRBV19
CASSMRAGTDTQYF
TGTGCCAGTAGTATGAGGGCCGGCACAGATACGCAGTATTTT
>.|TRBJ2-1|.|TRBV9
CASSPTPPAREQFF
TGTGCCAGCAGCCCGACCCCTCCAGCGCGGGAGCAGTTCTTC
>.|TRBJ1-5|once|TRBV18
CASSRERGSNQPQHF
TGTGCCAGCTCACGGGAAAGGGGTTCCAATCAGCCCCAGCATTTT
>TRBD2|TRBJ2-2|.|TRBV7-9
CASSSSGRITGELFF
TGTGCCAGCAGCTCCAGCGGGAGGATCACCGGGGAGCTGTTTTTT